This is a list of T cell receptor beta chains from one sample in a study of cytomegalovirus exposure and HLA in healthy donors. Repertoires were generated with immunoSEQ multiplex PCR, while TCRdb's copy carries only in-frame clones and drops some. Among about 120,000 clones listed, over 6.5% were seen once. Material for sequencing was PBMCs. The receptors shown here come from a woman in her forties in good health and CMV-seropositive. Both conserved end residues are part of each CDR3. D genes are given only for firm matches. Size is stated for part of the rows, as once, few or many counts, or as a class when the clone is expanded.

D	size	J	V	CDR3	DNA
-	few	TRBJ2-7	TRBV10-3	CAISDGDRQTYEQYF	TGTGCCATCAGTGACGGAGACCGGCAAACCTACGAGCAGTACTTC
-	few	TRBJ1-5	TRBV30	CAWSVRGGQPQHF	TGTGCCTGGAGTGTCCGGGGGGGTCAGCCCCAGCATTTT
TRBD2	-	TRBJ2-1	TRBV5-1	CASSFRLAGDNEQFF	TGCGCCAGCAGCTTCCGACTAGCGGGGGATAATGAGCAGTTCTTC
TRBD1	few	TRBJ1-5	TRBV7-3	CASSGTARVASNQPQHF	TGTGCCAGCAGCGGGACAGCTCGGGTCGCCTCCAATCAGCCCCAGCATTTT
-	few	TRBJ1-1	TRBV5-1	CASFGGPNTEAFF	TGCGCCAGTTTTGGGGGCCCGAACACTGAAGCTTTCTTT
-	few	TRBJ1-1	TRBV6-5	CASSLNRQVSTEAFF	TGTGCCAGCAGTTTGAATAGACAGGTTTCCACTGAAGCTTTCTTT
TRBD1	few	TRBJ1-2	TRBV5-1	CASSLEGQGDYGYTF	TGCGCCAGCAGCTTGGAGGGACAGGGGGACTATGGCTACACCTTC
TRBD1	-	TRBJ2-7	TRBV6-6	CASRNPGDRGSHEQYF	TGTGCCAGCAGAAATCCCGGGGACAGGGGTTCCCACGAGCAGTACTTC
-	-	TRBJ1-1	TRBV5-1	CASSLAGTERYTEAFF	TGCGCCAGCAGCTTGGCCGGTACAGAGAGATACACTGAAGCTTTCTTT
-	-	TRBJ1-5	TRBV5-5	CASSLTPRDQPQHF	TGTGCCAGCAGCTTGACGCCACGGGATCAGCCCCAGCATTTT
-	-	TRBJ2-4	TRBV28	CASRGLQVAKNIQYF	TGTGCCAGCAGGGGTCTACAGGTAGCCAAAAACATTCAGTACTTC
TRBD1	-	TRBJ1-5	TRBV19	CASSSHRGGNQPQHF	TGTGCCAGTAGTTCCCACAGGGGCGGCAATCAGCCCCAGCATTTT
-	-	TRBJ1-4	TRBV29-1	CSVGDSSNEKLFF	TGCAGCGTTGGAGACAGTTCAAATGAAAAACTGTTTTTT
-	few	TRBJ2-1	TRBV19	CASSIGYHGGEQFF	TGTGCCAGTAGTATCGGGTACCACGGGGGTGAGCAGTTCTTC
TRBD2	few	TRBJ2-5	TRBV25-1	CASSEPGGAGETQYF	TGTGCCAGCAGTGAACCCGGGGGGGCCGGGGAGACCCAGTACTTC
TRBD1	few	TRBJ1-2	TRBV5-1	CASSLQGESGGYTF	TGCGCCAGCAGCCTACAGGGGGAGTCGGGAGGCTACACCTTC
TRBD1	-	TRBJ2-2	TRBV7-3	CASSSRQGSGELFF	TGTGCCAGCAGCTCCCGACAGGGGAGCGGGGAGCTGTTTTTT
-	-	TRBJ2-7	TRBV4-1	CASSQGRYEQYF	TGCGCCAGCAGCCAGGGGCGCTACGAGCAGTACTTC
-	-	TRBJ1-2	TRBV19	CASSLTGDYGYTF	TGTGCCAGTAGCCTTACAGGCGACTATGGCTACACCTTC
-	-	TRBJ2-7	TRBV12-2	CASRLGTNRAAGEQYF	TGTGCAAGTCGCTTAGGTACAAACAGGGCGGCAGGCGAGCAGTACTTC
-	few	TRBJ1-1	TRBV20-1	CSADYQSEAFF	TGCAGTGCCGACTACCAGAGTGAAGCTTTCTTT
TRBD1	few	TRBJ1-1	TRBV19	CASSTRDRNTEAFF	TGTGCCAGTAGTACCCGGGACAGGAACACTGAAGCTTTCTTT
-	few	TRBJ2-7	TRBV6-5	CASRHRVAPNYEQYF	TGTGCCAGCAGACACCGGGTCGCCCCCAACTACGAGCAGTACTTC
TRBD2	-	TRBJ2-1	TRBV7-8	CASTYRGGDSYNEQFF	TGTGCCAGCACCTACCGGGGGGGGGATTCCTACAATGAGCAGTTCTTC
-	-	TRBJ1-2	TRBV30	CAWSVGYGYTF	TGTGCCTGGAGTGTCGGTTATGGCTACACCTTC
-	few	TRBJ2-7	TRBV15	CATSYDTSNPSSYEQYF	TGTGCCACCAGTTACGACACCTCCAATCCGAGCTCCTACGAGCAGTACTTC
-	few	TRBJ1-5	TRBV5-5	CASKPWPDQPQHF	TGTGCCAGCAAACCCTGGCCCGATCAGCCCCAGCATTTT
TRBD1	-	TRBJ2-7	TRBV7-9	CASSLRQGASSYEQYF	TGTGCCAGCAGCTTACGACAGGGGGCGAGCTCCTACGAGCAGTACTTC
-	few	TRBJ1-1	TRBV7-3	CASSPPGDNTEAFF	TGTGCCAGCAGCCCTCCGGGGGACAACACTGAAGCTTTCTTT
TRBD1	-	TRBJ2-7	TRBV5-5	CASSLASRTGLYYEQYF	TGTGCCAGCAGCTTGGCCTCAAGGACAGGTTTATACTACGAGCAGTACTTC
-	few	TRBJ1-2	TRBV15	CAASRDPTGYGYTF	TGTGCCGCCAGCAGAGATCCGACAGGCTATGGCTACACCTTC
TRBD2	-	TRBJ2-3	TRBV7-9	CASSHDSLAGGPPDTQYF	TGTGCCAGCAGCCACGACTCATTAGCGGGGGGGCCCCCAGATACGCAGTATTTT
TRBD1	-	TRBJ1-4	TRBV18	CASSLLSGQVNEKLFF	TGTGCCAGCTCGCTGCTAAGTGGACAGGTTAATGAAAAACTGTTTTTT
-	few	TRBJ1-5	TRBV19	CASSIVASLYSNQPQHF	TGTGCCAGTAGTATCGTAGCCTCGCTCTATAGCAATCAGCCCCAGCATTTT
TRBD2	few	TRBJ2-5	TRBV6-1	CASSEVASGGETQYF	TGTGCCAGCAGTGAAGTGGCTAGCGGGGGGGAGACCCAGTACTTC
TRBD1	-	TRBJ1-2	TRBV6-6	CASRYTGGGPGYTF	TGTGCCAGCAGGTATACAGGGGGCGGTCCCGGCTACACCTTC
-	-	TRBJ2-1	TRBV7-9	CASSLNRTGWSYNEQFF	TGTGCCAGCAGCTTAAACCGGACTGGCTGGTCCTACAATGAGCAGTTCTTC